A selection of T cell receptor beta chains follows, all from one sample in a study of beta chain features in type 1 diabetes. Only in-frame clones appear in the TCRdb table, and some are missing; sequencing was by immunoSEQ multiplex PCR. Among roughly 100,000 clones listed, 25% to 30% were seen once. The sequenced sample consisted of central memory CD4+ T cells from blood. Receptors originate from a young woman with type 1 diabetes. Each CDR3 is given with its conserved first and last residue. A D gene is named only where the DNA matches it firmly. Rows give clone size only sometimes, using once, few, many, or a class for an expanded clone.

CDR3aa: CASSLETAQGSYTF
CDR3nt: TGTGCCAGCAGCCTCGAGACAGCCCAGGGCAGCTACACCTTC
d_gene: -
abundance: -
v_gene: TRBV2
j_gene: TRBJ1-2

CDR3aa: CSVAQAGGAEAFF
CDR3nt: TGCAGCGTTGCCCAGGCGGGGGGGGCTGAAGCTTTCTTT
d_gene: -
abundance: few
v_gene: TRBV29-1
j_gene: TRBJ1-1

CDR3aa: CASRNFYEQYF
CDR3nt: TGTGCCAGCAGAAACTTCTACGAGCAGTACTTC
d_gene: -
abundance: -
v_gene: TRBV5-8
j_gene: TRBJ2-7

CDR3aa: CASSPRLLQALSHNEQFF
CDR3nt: TGTGCCAGCTCACCCCGCCTATTGCAGGCCCTTTCTCACAATGAGCAGTTCTTC
d_gene: -
abundance: -
v_gene: TRBV18
j_gene: TRBJ2-1

CDR3aa: CASRGRTGGMGTEAFF
CDR3nt: TGTGCCAGTAGGGGGAGGACAGGGGGCATGGGCACTGAAGCTTTCTTT
d_gene: TRBD1
abundance: -
v_gene: TRBV19
j_gene: TRBJ1-1

CDR3aa: CASSGTTANTEAFF
CDR3nt: TGTGCCAGCAGCGGCACGACAGCGAACACTGAAGCTTTCTTT
d_gene: -
abundance: few
v_gene: TRBV5-4
j_gene: TRBJ1-1

CDR3aa: CASSLEQQQFF
CDR3nt: TGTGCCAGCAGTTTGGAGCAGCAACAGTTCTTC
d_gene: -
abundance: -
v_gene: TRBV28
j_gene: TRBJ2-1

CDR3aa: CASQGYTLNYGYTF
CDR3nt: TGTGCCAGCCAGGGTTACACACTCAACTATGGCTACACCTTC
d_gene: -
abundance: -
v_gene: TRBV7-2
j_gene: TRBJ1-2

CDR3aa: CASSSGGFWETQYF
CDR3nt: TGTGCCAGCAGCTCAGGGGGCTTTTGGGAGACCCAGTACTTC
d_gene: TRBD1
abundance: -
v_gene: TRBV11-2
j_gene: TRBJ2-5

CDR3aa: CASSLSDRETQYF
CDR3nt: TGTGCCAGCAGCTTAAGTGACAGGGAGACCCAGTACTTC
d_gene: -
abundance: -
v_gene: TRBV7-3
j_gene: TRBJ2-5

CDR3aa: CAISPDRDSNQPQHF
CDR3nt: TGTGCCATCAGCCCCGACCGGGATAGCAATCAGCCCCAGCATTTT
d_gene: -
abundance: -
v_gene: TRBV10-3
j_gene: TRBJ1-5

CDR3aa: CAGGAGYNEQFF
CDR3nt: TGCGCGGGGGGGGCCGGTTACAATGAGCAGTTCTTC
d_gene: -
abundance: few
v_gene: TRBV10-2
j_gene: TRBJ2-1

CDR3aa: CASSQQGEETQYF
CDR3nt: TGCGCCAGCAGTCAACAGGGGGAAGAGACCCAGTACTTC
d_gene: TRBD1
abundance: few
v_gene: TRBV23-1
j_gene: TRBJ2-5

CDR3aa: CAWSVRGGLASDTQYF
CDR3nt: TGTGCCTGGAGTGTACGGGGGGGACTAGCATCGGATACGCAGTATTTT
d_gene: TRBD2
abundance: -
v_gene: TRBV30
j_gene: TRBJ2-3

CDR3aa: CAISVQSPDTQYF
CDR3nt: TGTGCCATCAGTGTACAGAGTCCAGATACGCAGTATTTT
d_gene: -
abundance: many
v_gene: TRBV10-3
j_gene: TRBJ2-3

CDR3aa: CASSSGTTYNEQFF
CDR3nt: TGTGCCAGCAGCTCCGGGACTACCTACAATGAGCAGTTCTTC
d_gene: TRBD2
abundance: -
v_gene: TRBV5-4
j_gene: TRBJ2-1

CDR3aa: CASSLDGRVGGELFF
CDR3nt: TGTGCCAGCAGCTTAGATGGCAGGGTGGGCGGGGAGCTGTTTTTT
d_gene: -
abundance: -
v_gene: TRBV7-2
j_gene: TRBJ2-2

CDR3aa: CASSLRGAPSTDTQYF
CDR3nt: TGTGCCAGCAGCTTAAGAGGCGCCCCTAGCACAGATACGCAGTATTTT
d_gene: -
abundance: -
v_gene: TRBV7-3
j_gene: TRBJ2-3

CDR3aa: CAWSKGPGGVEAFF
CDR3nt: TGTGCCTGGAGTAAGGGGCCAGGGGGAGTGGAAGCTTTCTTT
d_gene: TRBD1
abundance: -
v_gene: TRBV30
j_gene: TRBJ1-1

CDR3aa: CASSLKGLQGGETQYF
CDR3nt: TGCGCCAGCAGCTTGAAAGGCCTACAGGGGGGAGAGACCCAGTACTTC
d_gene: TRBD1
abundance: -
v_gene: TRBV5-1
j_gene: TRBJ2-5

CDR3aa: CASKKSGFDSYEQYF
CDR3nt: TGTGCCAGCAAAAAGTCCGGGTTCGATTCCTACGAGCAGTACTTC
d_gene: -
abundance: -
v_gene: TRBV27
j_gene: TRBJ2-7

CDR3aa: CASSLQGLAADPYEQYF
CDR3nt: TGTGCCAGCAGCTTACAGGGTTTAGCGGCTGACCCCTACGAGCAGTACTTC
d_gene: -
abundance: few
v_gene: TRBV7-2
j_gene: TRBJ2-7

CDR3aa: CASSGGGYEQYF
CDR3nt: TGTGCCAGCAGCGGGGGGGGCTACGAGCAGTACTTC
d_gene: TRBD2
abundance: -
v_gene: TRBV7-8
j_gene: TRBJ2-7

CDR3aa: CASSIRTGKINIQYF
CDR3nt: TGTGCCAGCAGCATACGGACAGGGAAAATTAACATTCAGTACTTC
d_gene: TRBD1
abundance: -
v_gene: TRBV11-2
j_gene: TRBJ2-4

CDR3aa: CATSREGGTSGYEQYF
CDR3nt: TGTGCCACCAGCAGAGAGGGGGGGACTAGCGGCTACGAGCAGTACTTC
d_gene: TRBD2
abundance: -
v_gene: TRBV15
j_gene: TRBJ2-7

CDR3aa: CASRMDSNTEAFF
CDR3nt: TGCGCCAGCAGGATGGACTCGAACACTGAAGCTTTCTTT
d_gene: -
abundance: few
v_gene: TRBV5-1
j_gene: TRBJ1-1

CDR3aa: CAIMTSPSDEQFF
CDR3nt: TGTGCCATCATGACTAGCCCCTCTGATGAGCAGTTCTTC
d_gene: TRBD2
abundance: few
v_gene: TRBV10-3
j_gene: TRBJ2-1